This TCR beta chain was captured by sequencing in a study of T cells in Graves' hyperthyroidism and ophthalmopathy. Graves' hyperthyroidism qualified as stable when ophthalmopathy did not progress within 18 months. Hyperthyroidism in the patients, aged 18 to 65, was newly diagnosed and under 2 months in duration. Trimming shortened V by 5 bases and J by 6 bases, and 17 bases separated the two germline ends. This CDR3 comprises 14 residues. Germline CDR1 SEHNR, CDR2 FQNEAQ (reference sequence). TCR beta CDR3 regions were amplified from RNA. An initial round of RT-PCR targeting the TCR CDR3 relied on the HTBI primer set. TCRdb reanalysed the multiplex PCR reads using MiXCR and keeps one entry per CDR3 protein. Among around 560,000 distinct CDR3 sequences, roughly 17% were seen once, and the ten largest hold around 19%. Study observations and caveats: From stable hyperthyroidism, ophthalmopathy was separated by a 13 V-J model. Among clonotypes expanded in thyroid above 0.001, most were also found in blood.

This clonotype was found many times. Its antigen remains unknown. This TCR came from a woman younger than 30 with Graves' hyperthyroidism. The J gene is TRBJ2-7, the V gene TRBV7-9; D might be TRBD1 (6 bases). Input material: blood. CDR3 bases: TGTGCCAGCAGCCCTGTACTACAGGGCGGCGAGCAGTACTTC. It codes for CASSPVLQGGEQYF.